The rows below give T cell receptor beta chains drawn from one sample of a study of identical twins. TCRdb recomputed calls from the 5' RACE reads with MiXCR, one row per CDR3 protein. The sample consists of 1.5 million to 2 million distinct CDR3 sequences, more than 30% of them appearing once. What was sequenced was cord blood. These receptors all come from a newborn girl in good health. The CDR3 runs from the conserved cysteine through the conserved F or W. D genes are given only for firm matches. Size is stated for part of the rows, as once, few or many counts, or as a class when the clone is expanded.

CDR3 length	clone size	D gene	V gene	J gene	CDR3 DNA	CDR3 protein
15	-	-	TRBV14	TRBJ2-5	TGTGCCAGCAGCCCCCGGGGGTTTTACCAAGAGACCCAGTACTTC	CASSPRGFYQETQYF
16	-	TRBD2	TRBV6-2/TRBV6-3	TRBJ2-1	TGTGCCGGCAGTTCCCCCGTAGCGGGAGGGTTCAATGAGCAGTTCTTC	CAGSSPVAGGFNEQFF
14	-	-	TRBV12-3/TRBV12-4	TRBJ2-7	TGTGCCAGCAGTTTATTTGGCACCATCTACGAGCAGTACTTC	CASSLFGTIYEQYF
13	-	-	TRBV24-1	TRBJ2-7	TGTGCCACCAGTGCAGCTGGGCACCCCGAGCAGTACTTC	CATSAAGHPEQYF
14	-	-	TRBV6-5	TRBJ1-2	TGTGCCAGCAGTTTCAACGGGGTAGGGGAGGGCTACACCTTC	CASSFNGVGEGYTF
12	-	-	TRBV21-1	TRBJ1-2	TGTGCCAGGGGATACACAGGGGCAAGCTACACCTTC	CARGYTGASYTF
16	few	TRBD2	TRBV27	TRBJ2-1	TGTGCCAGCAGTCGACTAGCGAGACGAGAGTTCAATGAGCAGTTCTTC	CASSRLARREFNEQFF
13	few	-	TRBV3-1	TRBJ1-6	TGTGCCAGCAGCCAAGGGACAAATTCACCCCTCCACTTT	CASSQGTNSPLHF
19	-	-	TRBV20-1	TRBJ2-5	TGCAGTGCTAGCGCATATTCCCCTAGGAGGGTAGGATTCCAAGAGACCCAGTACTTC	CSASAYSPRRVGFQETQYF
10	-	-	TRBV20-1	TRBJ2-1	TGCAGTGCTACTGAGAATGAGCAGTTCTTC	CSATENEQFF
13	many	-	TRBV7-2	TRBJ2-3	TGTGCCAGCAGCTTAGTCGCGGCAGATACGCAGTATTTT	CASSLVAADTQYF
15	few	TRBD1	TRBV10-3	TRBJ2-2	TGTGCCATCAGTGAGCCGGGACAGGGCCCATCGGAGCTGTTTTTT	CAISEPGQGPSELFF
15	few	-	TRBV30	TRBJ2-3	TGTGCCTGGAACAGGATAGGCAGAAGCACAGATACGCAGTATTTT	CAWNRIGRSTDTQYF
13	-	-	TRBV5-4	TRBJ2-5	TGTGCCAGCAGCTTAGTAAAGCAAGAGACCCAGTACTTC	CASSLVKQETQYF
14	-	-	TRBV4-1	TRBJ1-5	TGCGCCAGCAGCCAGGGGCACTGGAATCAGCCCCAGCATTTT	CASSQGHWNQPQHF
15	few	-	TRBV20-1	TRBJ1-4	TGCAGTGCTAGACCAGAAGCAGGGCCTCGTGAAAAACTGTTTTTT	CSARPEAGPREKLFF
16	few	-	TRBV13	TRBJ2-3	TGTGCCAGCAGCTTAGCCATAGCGGAGGGGGGAGATACGCAGTATTTT	CASSLAIAEGGDTQYF
15	few	TRBD2	TRBV27	TRBJ2-7	TGTGCCAGCAGCCGTAGCGGGAGGGTTTTACACGAGCAGTACTTC	CASSRSGRVLHEQYF
18	-	TRBD2	TRBV20-1	TRBJ2-1	TGCAGTGCTAGAGATTACCCGGGACTAGCGGGAGGACACAATGAGCAGTTCTTC	CSARDYPGLAGGHNEQFF
14	-	TRBD1	TRBV20-1	TRBJ2-3	TGCAGTGCTAGGGGACAGGGGGCGGCAGATACGCAGTATTTT	CSARGQGAADTQYF
13	-	-	TRBV21-1	TRBJ2-5	TGTGCCAGCAGCAAAGGTCCGGGGGAGACCCAGTACTTC	CASSKGPGETQYF
17	few	TRBD2	TRBV7-9	TRBJ2-3	TGTGCCAGCAGCCCTTGGACTAGCGGGGGTTTCACAGATACGCAGTATTTT	CASSPWTSGGFTDTQYF
15	few	TRBD1	TRBV28	TRBJ1-2	TGTGCCAGCAGTCCCCCCTGGACAGGGAGATATGGCTACACCTTC	CASSPPWTGRYGYTF
14	-	TRBD1	TRBV20-1	TRBJ2-2	TGCAGTGCTAGCCCGACAGGGGGCACCGGGGAGCTGTTTTTT	CSASPTGGTGELFF
15	-	-	TRBV6-5	TRBJ1-2	TGTGCCAGCAGACAGACCGGGGGGGGGGTCTATGGCTACACCTTC	CASRQTGGGVYGYTF
13	once	-	TRBV28	TRBJ1-1	TGTGCCAGCACCGCCCCAGGGGATTTCTCGGCTTTCTTT	CASTAPGDFSAFF
16	-	-	TRBV5-1	TRBJ1-6	TGCGCCAGCAGCTCTGGTGGGGACCATTATAATTCACCCCTCCACTTT	CASSSGGDHYNSPLHF
16	few	-	TRBV12-3/TRBV12-4	TRBJ2-5	TGTGCCAGCAGTTTTCGCGTCCCACAGGGCCAAGAGACCCAGTACTTC	CASSFRVPQGQETQYF
15	-	-	TRBV20-1	TRBJ2-3	TGCAGTGCTAGTCGGCGGCAGAAGACCACAGATACGCAGTATTTT	CSASRRQKTTDTQYF
15	many	-	TRBV10-1	TRBJ2-3	TGCGCCAGCAGTGAGCCCCATGGGGGCACAGATACGCAGTATTTT	CASSEPHGGTDTQYF
15	-	-	TRBV10-2	TRBJ1-2	TGCGCCAGCAGTAACCAGGTCCAGGGAGTCTATGGCTACACCTTC	CASSNQVQGVYGYTF
14	few	-	TRBV18	TRBJ2-7	TGTGCCAGCTCACCCGTCACGGTTAACTACGAGCAGTACTTC	CASSPVTVNYEQYF
15	-	-	TRBV7-6	TRBJ1-2	TGTGCCAGCAGCTTATCGGCGGACTGGGTGGGCGGCTACACCTTC	CASSLSADWVGGYTF
15	few	-	TRBV29-1	TRBJ2-1	TGCAGCGTTGAAGGGTTTACAGGGCGAATTAATGAGCAGTTCTTC	CSVEGFTGRINEQFF
16	-	-	TRBV9	TRBJ2-6	TGTGCCAGCAGCGGCCTTGGATTCTCTGGGGCCAACGTCCTGACTTTC	CASSGLGFSGANVLTF
18	-	TRBD2	TRBV6-2/TRBV6-3	TRBJ2-4	TGTGCCAGCAGTGCGCGACTAGCGGGAGGCCCAGCCAAAAACATTCAGTACTTC	CASSARLAGGPAKNIQYF
16	many	-	TRBV28	TRBJ2-7	TGTGCCAGCAGTTTATCCCTCCCTAGTCCCTTCTACGAGCAGTACTTC	CASSLSLPSPFYEQYF
13	-	TRBD2	TRBV5-1	TRBJ2-7	TGCGCCGGCAGCCCGGGACTATCCTACGAGCAGTACTTC	CAGSPGLSYEQYF
14	-	-	TRBV9	TRBJ2-1	TGTGCCAGCAGCGTCGGGACATTGTACAATGAGCAGTTCTTC	CASSVGTLYNEQFF
15	-	TRBD1	TRBV3-1	TRBJ2-4	TGTACCAGCAGCCCACAGGGGTTGGACAAAAACATTCAGTACTTC	CTSSPQGLDKNIQYF
17	-	TRBD2	TRBV5-6	TRBJ2-1	TGTGCCAGCAGCTTGCTCAGCGGGGGGAACCTATACAATGAGCAGTTCTTC	CASSLLSGGNLYNEQFF